Listed here is a single T cell receptor (beta chain). The antigen is undetermined. The data were obtained in a study of cytomegalovirus exposure and HLA in healthy donors. As for the study in general: Early released data had 80 million or so unique TCRs, all coming from HLA-typed donors.

PCR used 60 Vbeta primers and 13 Jbeta primers. This table comes from immunoSEQ multiplex PCR, and its TCRdb copy is limited to in-frame clones, with some not included. Among roughly 81,000 clones listed, 79% were seen once. Whole-study findings and limits: One variant, a missense change in DCLRE1C, was linked in a later analysis to TCR beta V- and J-gene trimming. For most TCR beta V segments, an earlier analysis put the productive rate at about 90% or about 30% of the time. Rarity marked most TCR sequences, yet some public TCRs occurred in many donors.

Germline V lookup: CDR1 LNHDA, CDR2 SQIVND (reference sequence). CDR3 size: 15 residues. V dropped 1 base and J dropped 3; count of bases not matched to a gene: 4. Sequencing was done on a sample of PBMCs. The chain joins TRBV19 to TRBJ2-7; 9 bases align to TRBD2. This clonotype originated in a man aged 30 to 39 in good health and CMV-seronegative. This chain's CDR3 is CASSIGISGSYEQYF. The CDR3 coding sequence is TGTGCCAGTAGTATAGGGATTAGCGGGAGCTACGAGCAGTACTTC. Full variable domain (remainder filled in from reference TRBV19 and TRBJ2-7): DGGITQSPKYLFRKEGQNVTLSCEQNLNHDAMYWYRQDPGQGLRLIYYSQIVNDFQKGDIAEGYSVSREKKESFPLTVTSAQKNPTAFYLCASSIGISGSYEQYFGPGTRLTVT.